The 30 T cell receptor beta chains below come from one sample, sequenced in a study of CD8 T cells in ankylosing spondylitis. TCRdb independently ran MiXCR on the 5' RACE reads; one entry per CDR3 protein. This sample has 250,000 to 350,000 distinct CDR3 sequences, with around 20% found just once. Sequenced input: blood, either unsorted or a sorted T cell fraction (not recorded which). These TCRs come from a female donor with ankylosing spondylitis or in good health (not recorded which).

The J gene is TRBJ1-4, the V gene TRBV20-1; no clear D. CDR1 is DFQATT and CDR2 is SNEGSKA in the germline V gene (reference sequence). V dropped 1 base and J dropped 5 bases, with 8 bases sitting between them. The CDR3 has 13 amino acids. For the CDR3, the DNA is TGCAGTGCTAGAGTGGGCAGCAATGAAAAACTGTTTTTT. Translating it yields CSARVGSNEKLFF.

This clonotype has only one observation. The rearrangement links TRBV7-2 to TRBJ2-2; D is perhaps TRBD2 (6 bases). Germline lookup yields CDR1 SGHTA and CDR2 FQGNSA. This CDR3 spans 17 amino acids. The V gene lost 3 bases and the J gene lost 4 bases, with 18 bases spanning the gap. The CDR3 coding sequence is TGTGCCAGCAGCTTTGGTATTGGGGGACTCTCCACCGGGGAGCTGTTTTTT. This gives the protein CASSFGIGGLSTGELFF.

This clonotype was picked up a small number of times. The J gene is TRBJ2-3, the V gene TRBV20-1; D might be TRBD1 or TRBD2, each matching 5 bases. The germline V and J ends were trimmed by 4 bases and 14 bases, with 16 bases remaining between them. Germline CDR1 is DFQATT and CDR2 is SNEGSKA (reference sequence). CDR3 length: 11 residues. CDR3 in amino acids: CSAIPGASRYF. The CDR3 DNA reads as TGCAGTGCTATCCCCGGGGCCTCGAGGTATTTT.

In its sample, this clonotype was seen a few times. The chain links TRBV6-2 or TRBV6-3 to TRBJ2-5; D unclear. The V gene's germline CDR1 is MNHEY and CDR2 SVGEGT. The CDR3 runs to 15 residues. V was trimmed by 0 bases and J by 5 bases, leaving 13 bases between them. The CDR3 DNA reads TGTGCCAGCAGTTACTCGAGGTCCGTAGGGGAGACCCAGTACTTC. The encoded protein is CASSYSRSVGETQYF.

The chain has TRBV28 and TRBJ1-1, with no clear D. Germline-derived CDR1 and CDR2 are MDHEN and SYDVKM. V gave up 6 bases and J gave up 8 bases, with 13 bases separating them. This CDR3 has 12 amino acids. CDR3 sequence (DNA): TGTGCCAGCAGCCTTCCCCCTCGCGAAGCTTTCTTT. Translating gives CASSLPPREAFF. The entire variable domain, with the rest obtained from reference TRBV28 and TRBJ1-1, is as follows: DVKVTQSSRYLVKRTGEKVFLECVQDMDHENMFWYRQDPGLGLRLIYFSYDVKMKEKGDIPEGYSVSREKKERFSLILESASTNQTSMYLCASSLPPREAFFGQGTRLTVV.

This clonotype was seen ten or more times. V is TRBV25-1 and J is TRBJ1-1, with D unresolved. This CDR3 is 13 amino acids long. The ends were cut back, 3 bases at V and 6 bases at J, with 11 bases in the middle. Germline-derived CDR1 and CDR2 are MGHDK and SYGVNS. The CDR3 DNA sequence: TGTGCCAGCAGTGAGAGGCAGTTCGCTGAAGCTTTCTTT. Amino acids: CASSERQFAEAFF.

This clonotype was observed at least ten times. The genes are TRBV27 and TRBJ2-1, with 11 bases fitting TRBD2. V trimming: 2 bases; J trimming: 0 bases; junction bases outside the gene matches: 3. Germline V gene sequence: CDR1 MNHEY, CDR2 SMNVEV (reference sequence). The CDR3 is made up of 17 amino acids. The CDR3 DNA is TGTGCCAGCAGTTTAGGGACTAGCGGTGGCTCCTACAATGAGCAGTTCTTC. Protein: CASSLGTSGGSYNEQFF.

The V and J genes are TRBV20-1 and TRBJ2-1; 10 bases match TRBD2. The CDR3 sequence is 15 residues long. Germline V gene sequence: CDR1 DFQATT, CDR2 SNEGSKA (reference sequence). With V trimmed by 5 bases and J by 3 bases, 7 bases remained unmatched. This CDR3 reads CSAERTSGYYNEQFF. The CDR3 DNA follows: TGCAGTGCTGAGCGGACTAGCGGATACTACAATGAGCAGTTCTTC.

The chain is built from TRBV29-1 and TRBJ2-7; no firm D call. V was cut by 7 bases and J by 2 bases, with 9 bases left in between. The CDR3 length is 11 residues. The germline gives CDR1 SQVTM, CDR2 ANQGSEA. DNA for the CDR3: TGCAGCGCTTCGACCACCTACGAGCAGTACTTC. Amino acid sequence: CSASTTYEQYF.

This chain uses TRBV20-1 with TRBJ2-5; D possibly uses TRBD1 or TRBD2 (5 bases each). Trimming stripped 3 bases from V and 3 bases from J, with 17 bases between. The CDR3 runs to 15 residues. The V gene's germline CDR1 is DFQATT and CDR2 SNEGSKA (reference sequence). The CDR3 here is CSASPLRDRKETQYF. The CDR3 nucleotides are TGCAGTGCTAGTCCCCTTCGGGACCGGAAAGAGACCCAGTACTTC.

The chain combines TRBV18 with TRBJ1-3, with a weak D call TRBD1 (6 bases). The germline CDR1 and CDR2 sequences are KGHSH and LQKENI. This CDR3 contains 14 residues. V lost 5 bases and J 4 bases, leaving 12 bases between the germline ends. For the CDR3, the DNA is TGTGCCAGCTCAGACGGGGGCGCCGGAAACACCATATATTTT. Its protein product is CASSDGGAGNTIYF.

This chain connects TRBV28 to TRBJ1-1; 9 nucleotides agree with TRBD1. Germline loops: CDR1 MDHEN, CDR2 SYDVKM. With V trimmed by 6 bases and J by 6 bases, 8 bases remained unmatched. The CDR3 extends over 14 amino acids. The CDR3 sequence is CASRGTGWLAEAFF. The CDR3, as DNA: TGTGCCAGCAGGGGGACAGGGTGGTTAGCTGAAGCTTTCTTT. Supplemented by reference TRBV28 and TRBJ1-1, the full variable domain reads DVKVTQSSRYLVKRTGEKVFLECVQDMDHENMFWYRQDPGLGLRLIYFSYDVKMKEKGDIPEGYSVSREKKERFSLILESASTNQTSMYLCASRGTGWLAEAFFGQGTRLTVV.

The chain has TRBV19 and TRBJ2-1, with D perhaps matching TRBD2 (6 bases). The CDR3 has 13 amino acids. Deletions cut 6 bases from V and 7 bases from J, with 13 bases between. CDR1 is LNHDA and CDR2 is SQIVND in the germline V gene (reference sequence). CDR3 sequence: CASSTGEVNEQFF. DNA of the CDR3: TGTGCCAGTAGCACGGGAGAGGTAAATGAGCAGTTCTTC.

The rearrangement uses TRBV6-4 and TRBJ2-3; D gene uncertain. The CDR3 has 12 residues. V was clipped by 0 bases and J by 5 bases, with 3 bases between them. CDR1 is MRHNA, CDR2 SNTAGT, per germline. In DNA form, the CDR3 reads TGTGCCAGCAGTGACTCGGGAGATACGCAGTATTTT. Its protein product is CASSDSGDTQYF.

The V call is TRBV6-1, the J call TRBJ1-4; 7 bases fit TRBD1. The CDR3 is 15 residues long. Unmatched junction bases numbered 10, after V lost 5 bases and J lost 7 bases. Germline lookup yields CDR1 MNHNS and CDR2 SASEGT. The CDR3 protein is CASSQGVTVVEKLFF. The CDR3 DNA reads TGTGCCAGCAGTCAGGGGGTGACGGTGGTTGAAAAACTGTTTTTT.

In DNA, the CDR3 is TGTGCCAGCAGCCTAGCGGGAGCCTACTACAATGAGCAGTTCTTC. This encodes CASSLAGAYYNEQFF. The chain carries TRBV14 and TRBJ2-1; 9 nucleotides align to TRBD2. V dropped 4 bases and J dropped 3; count of bases not matched to a gene: 4. From germline, CDR1 is SGHDN and CDR2 FVKESK. The CDR3 is 15 residues long.

The rearrangement joins TRBV20-1 to TRBJ1-2; D not resolved. V was cut by 0 bases and J by 0 bases, with 11 bases left in between. The CDR3 has 15 amino acids. The germline CDR1 and CDR2 sequences are DFQATT and SNEGSKA (reference sequence). The CDR3 coding sequence is TGCAGTGCTAGAGATTGGGCAGGACCTAACTATGGCTACACCTTC. Amino acids: CSARDWAGPNYGYTF.

The genes are TRBV6-1 and TRBJ1-4; 8 positions agree with TRBD1. Germline values: CDR1 MNHNS, CDR2 SASEGT. Losses at the gene ends were 6 bases for V and 7 bases for J; bases not matched to a gene: 7. The CDR3 covers 14 residues. The CDR3 sequence: CASRRDRTSEKLFF. The CDR3 DNA follows: TGTGCCAGCAGGAGGGACAGGACGAGTGAAAAACTGTTTTTT.

The table lists this clonotype with a few counts. V is TRBV20-1 and J is TRBJ2-5, with a tentative D call TRBD2 (6 bases). CDR3 length equals 15 residues. Trimming stripped 3 bases from V and 2 bases from J, with 16 bases between. Germline lookup yields CDR1 DFQATT and CDR2 SNEGSKA (reference sequence). The CDR3 here is CSASPSGVPQETQYF. The CDR3, as DNA: TGCAGTGCTAGCCCTTCGGGGGTCCCACAAGAGACCCAGTACTTC.

This clonotype was picked up many times. This chain joins TRBV11-3 and TRBJ2-1, with a weak D call TRBD2 (7 bases). Trimming took 5 bases from V and 3 from J, leaving 23 bases between them. The CDR3 contains 18 residues. Per germline, CDR1 SGHNT and CDR2 YENEEA. This CDR3 is CASSPQGGAGDDYNEQFF. The CDR3, as DNA: TGTGCCAGCAGCCCCCAAGGGGGGGCGGGAGACGACTACAATGAGCAGTTCTTC.

The CDR3 DNA reads TGCAGCGCTTACAGGGTATTGACCGGGGAGCTGTTTTTT. Its translation: CSAYRVLTGELFF. This rearrangement joins TRBV29-1 to TRBJ2-2; D may be TRBD1 (6 bases). The CDR3 length is 13 residues. Deletions cut 7 bases from V and 5 bases from J, with 14 bases between. The germline V gene encodes CDR1 SQVTM and CDR2 ANQGSEA.

This clonotype was observed a few times. The V and J genes are TRBV4-3 and TRBJ1-2; D unclear. Germline CDR1 LGHNA, CDR2 YSLEER. The germline V and J ends were trimmed by 1 base and 8 bases, with 14 bases remaining between them. The CDR3 is 14 residues long. CDR3 nucleotide sequence: TGCGCCAGCAGCCAAGTTGGACCCTCCAGCGGCTACACCTTC. The encoded protein is CASSQVGPSSGYTF.

The J gene is TRBJ2-5, the V gene TRBV20-1; a weak D match, TRBD2 (7 bases). The germline V and J ends were trimmed by 0 bases and 5 bases, with 13 bases remaining between them. The CDR3 totals 14 residues. Germline CDR1 DFQATT, CDR2 SNEGSKA (reference sequence). DNA for the CDR3: TGCAGTGCTAGAGATACGGGGGGCGTGGAGACCCAGTACTTC. The encoded protein is CSARDTGGVETQYF.

This chain uses TRBV12-3 or TRBV12-4 with TRBJ1-4, with TRBD1 as a possible D gene (6 bases). With 6 bases removed from V and 7 bases from J, the gap between germline ends came to 18 bases. The CDR3 has 15 residues. CDR3 residues: CASSQTGSPVEKLFF. The CDR3 DNA is TGTGCCAGCAGCCAAACAGGGTCCCCGGTTGAAAAACTGTTTTTT.

The CDR3 DNA follows: TGTGCCACCAAGTCGGAATACGAGCAGTACTTC. It yields the protein CATKSEYEQYF. The V and J genes are TRBV10-3 and TRBJ2-7; D is unresolved. Trimming left V 10 bases short and J 4 bases short, with 11 bases between. Germline CDR1 reads ENHRY; CDR2 reads SYGVKD. This CDR3 has 11 residues.

The chain uses TRBV6-2 or TRBV6-3 and TRBJ1-6, with TRBD1 matching over 7 bases. This CDR3 spans 15 amino acids. Germline values: CDR1 MNHEY, CDR2 SVGEGT. Trimming at V came to 6 bases and at J to 9 bases, leaving 11 bases not matched to a gene. The CDR3: CASRPSGTVGSPLHF. CDR3 DNA: TGTGCCAGCAGACCTTCCGGGACAGTGGGTTCACCCCTCCACTTT.

The CDR3 sequence: CSASPVGYQETQYF. The CDR3 DNA follows: TGCAGTGCTAGCCCAGTGGGTTATCAAGAGACCCAGTACTTC. The chain links TRBV20-1 to TRBJ2-5; no reliable D call. The CDR3 length is 14 residues. Germline CDR1 reads DFQATT; CDR2 reads SNEGSKA (reference sequence). Trimming removed 3 bases from V and 2 bases from J, with 13 bases in between.

With regard to this clonotype: A much larger clone is a single base away; this may be a read error. The gene calls are TRBV6-5 and TRBJ2-3; D gene unclear. Trimming stripped 4 bases from V and 4 bases from J, with 12 bases between. This CDR3 region has 14 residues. Germline assignment: CDR1 MNHEY and CDR2 SVGAGI. The chain's CDR3 is CASSCNSWSDTQYF. CDR3 sequence (DNA): TGTGCCAGCAGTTGCAACAGTTGGTCAGATACGCAGTATTTT.

There are many counts of this clonotype. The chain couples TRBV12-3 or TRBV12-4 to TRBJ2-5; a possible D gene is TRBD2 (6 bases). Trimming pared 1 base from V and 5 bases from J, leaving 11 bases between. The CDR3 is made up of 14 amino acids. CDR3 coding DNA: TGTGCCAGCAGTTTAGGCAGGGCGGGGGAGACCCAGTACTTC. It codes for CASSLGRAGETQYF.

This clonotype occurred many times. The J gene is TRBJ2-1, the V gene TRBV3-1, with 10 bases that match TRBD2. Germline loops: CDR1 LGHDT, CDR2 YNNKEL (reference sequence). There are 14 residues in the CDR3. V trimming: 6 bases; J trimming: 9 bases; junction bases outside the gene matches: 8. In DNA, the CDR3 is TGTGCCAGCAGACAGCGGGAGGGCCGAGGTGAGCAGTTCTTC. Protein: CASRQREGRGEQFF.